Below, 17 T cell receptor beta chains from the same sample are listed, as sequenced in a study of T cells in Graves' hyperthyroidism and ophthalmopathy. The TCR beta CDR3 regions underwent amplification using RNA transcripts as the source. The TCR CDR3 was amplified in a first-round RT-PCR using the HTBI primer set. TCRdb re-called the multiplex PCR reads with MiXCR, one entry per CDR3 protein. Of about 360,000 distinct CDR3 sequences in the sample, over 10% were seen once. Sequenced input: blood. Receptor source: a woman aged 18-29 years with Graves' hyperthyroidism.

This clonotype appeared many times. This sequence joins TRBV12-3 or TRBV12-4 and TRBJ2-3; D not certain. With 6 bases removed from V and 0 bases from J, the gap between germline ends came to 10 bases. There are 14 residues in the CDR3. This CDR3 reads CASRPGTSTDTQYF. As DNA, the CDR3 is TGTGCCAGCAGACCCGGAACTAGCACAGATACGCAGTATTTT.

This clonotype has at least ten counts. This chain uses TRBV2 with TRBJ1-1; perhaps TRBD1 as D (5 bases). CDR3 size: 13 residues. Germline CDR1 and CDR2: SNHLY and FYNNEI. Trimming pared 7 bases from V and 1 base from J, leaving 10 bases between. DNA for the CDR3: TGTGCCAGCACCTGGGGGGAGAACACTGAAGCTTTCTTT. This translates into CASTWGENTEAFF.

This clonotype was picked up many times. The chain couples TRBV9 to TRBJ2-1; D gene uncertain. V lost 4 bases to trimming and J lost 2 bases, with 13 bases between them. The CDR3 is made up of 15 amino acids. CDR1 and CDR2 (germline): SGDLS, YYNGEE. The DNA for the CDR3 is TGTGCCAGCAGCACCGGTCCCGAAACCTACAATGAGCAGTTCTTC. It encodes CASSTGPETYNEQFF.

This clonotype was seen ten or more times. The chain has TRBV3-1 and TRBJ1-1, with TRBD1 matching 7 bases. Per germline, CDR1 LGHDT and CDR2 YNNKEL (reference sequence). Unmatched junction bases numbered 9, after V lost 4 bases and J lost 4 bases. The CDR3 totals 15 residues. The CDR3 DNA reads TGTGCCAGCAGCCCTACAGGGGATTTCAGCACTGAAGCTTTCTTT. This translates into CASSPTGDFSTEAFF.

This clonotype has at least ten counts. This sequence joins TRBV19 and TRBJ2-3; TRBD2 matches at 12 bases. The CDR3 consists of 18 residues. Germline CDR1 is LNHDA and CDR2 is SQIVND (reference sequence). J gave up 1 base and V 5 bases, and 10 bases lay outside the gene matches. The CDR3 is CASSPLVLAGGRTDTQYF. The CDR3 DNA reads as TGTGCCAGTAGTCCACTGGTGCTAGCGGGAGGGCGCACAGATACGCAGTATTTT.

The rearrangement uses TRBV11-1 and TRBJ1-5, with D unclear. Germline CDR1 is SGHAT and CDR2 is FQDESV (reference sequence). Trimming pared 5 bases from V and 0 bases from J, leaving 20 bases between. The CDR3 is 18 amino acids. This CDR3 reads CASSLGGSPAYSNQPQHF. The CDR3 nucleotides read TGTGCCAGCAGCCTGGGCGGGTCCCCCGCGTATAGCAATCAGCCCCAGCATTTT.

The genes are TRBV4-2 and TRBJ1-5; 9 nucleotides line up with TRBD1. Germline V lookup: CDR1 LGHNA, CDR2 YNFKEQ. Trimming took 0 bases from V and 4 from J; bases not matched to a gene: 4. The CDR3 consists of 16 residues. The CDR3 is CASSQDPGTGNQPQHF. The CDR3 nucleotides are TGTGCCAGCAGCCAAGACCCCGGGACAGGGAATCAGCCCCAGCATTTT.

This clonotype was found many times. Here the CDR3 DNA reads TGCAGTGCTAGAGATCCGATAGGGGGCTGGAACACTGAAGCTTTCTTT. Amino acid sequence: CSARDPIGGWNTEAFF. V and J are TRBV20-1 and TRBJ1-1; 7 nucleotides line up with TRBD1. From germline, CDR1 is DFQATT and CDR2 SNEGSKA (reference sequence). V shed 0 bases, J shed 1 base, and the junction held 8 bases outside the gene matches. The CDR3 is 16 residues long.

At least ten counts were recorded for this clonotype. This chain links TRBV20-1 with TRBJ1-1; a weak D match, TRBD1 (5 bases). The V gene lost 4 bases and the J gene lost 8 bases, with 17 bases spanning the gap. The CDR3 is 13 residues long. The germline V gene encodes CDR1 DFQATT and CDR2 SNEGSKA (reference sequence). The DNA for the CDR3 is TGCAGTGCTACACCGGGACCCCTTAGGGAAGCTTTCTTT. Translated: CSATPGPLREAFF.

This clonotype was counted ten times or more. V is TRBV11-1 and J is TRBJ2-1; possible D gene TRBD2, 6 bases. Germline V CDR1 and CDR2: SGHAT, FQDESV (reference sequence). This CDR3 is built from 13 residues. V lost 5 bases and J lost 6, with 11 bases in between. This chain's CDR3 is CASSPQRVNEQFF. The CDR3 DNA sequence: TGTGCCAGCAGCCCCCAGCGGGTCAATGAGCAGTTCTTC.

This clonotype showed up many times. The CDR3 nucleotides read TGTGCCAGCAGCTTGGAACAGGGGCCTAACAATGAGCAGTTCTTC. This gives the protein CASSLEQGPNNEQFF. The V and J genes are TRBV5-5 and TRBJ2-1, with TRBD1 matching over 7 bases. CDR1 SGHKS and CDR2 YYEKEE come from the germline V gene (reference sequence). V was clipped by 0 bases and J by 5 bases; unmatched bases: 5. This CDR3 contains 15 residues.

Ten or more counts support this clonotype. The V gene is TRBV20-1, the J gene TRBJ1-6; D uncertain. Germline loops: CDR1 DFQATT, CDR2 SNEGSKA (reference sequence). The CDR3 spans 12 residues. Trimming removed 6 bases from V and 6 bases from J, with 9 bases in between. The DNA of the CDR3 is TGCAGTGCCCTCCCTGTTAATTCACCCCTCCACTTT. Its translation: CSALPVNSPLHF.

This clonotype was detected ten times or more. V usage is TRBV12-3 or TRBV12-4 and J usage is TRBJ1-3; D gene unclear. The CDR3 runs 15 residues. V lost 2 bases, J lost 3 bases, and 11 bases lay in between. CDR3 DNA: TGTGCCAGCAGTTTACTATCTGGGGTTGGAAACACCATATATTTT. Its protein product is CASSLLSGVGNTIYF.

This clonotype was detected ten times or more. The rearrangement links TRBV27 to TRBJ2-3, with D possibly TRBD1 on 6 matching bases. The CDR3 is made up of 15 amino acids. Trimming removed 5 bases at V and 2 bases at J, with 14 bases between. Germline CDR1 and CDR2: MNHEY and SMNVEV (reference sequence). The CDR3 bases are TGTGCCAGCAGTAAGACAGGACCCCCCACAGATACGCAGTATTTT. The encoded protein is CASSKTGPPTDTQYF.

As regards this clonotype: A read error is possible here, since a much larger clone lies one base away. No conserved phenylalanine or tryptophan ends this CDR3, so it is likely a read error. The rearrangement links TRBV29-1 to TRBJ1-1; D remains unclear. V lost 8 bases and J lost 2, with 12 bases in between. The CDR3 is made up of 12 amino acids. Germline V gene sequence: CDR1 SQVTM, CDR2 ANQGSEA. The CDR3: CSFTDGNTEAFS. CDR3 coding DNA: TGCAGCTTTACGGATGGCAACACTGAAGCTTTCTCT.

This clonotype came up a few times. The genes are TRBV10-3 and TRBJ2-7; maybe TRBD2 (6 bases). The germline gives CDR1 ENHRY, CDR2 SYGVKD. The CDR3 is 14 amino acids. Deletions cut 6 bases from V and 2 bases from J, with 14 bases between. CDR3 residues: CAISAGRGTYEQYF. The CDR3 DNA is TGTGCCATCAGCGCCGGTCGGGGGACCTACGAGCAGTACTTC.

Ten or more counts support this clonotype. V usage is TRBV5-1 and J usage is TRBJ2-7, with 7 bases aligning to TRBD2. The CDR3 has 15 residues. Germline V CDR1 and CDR2: SGHRS, YFSETQ. Trimming took 1 base from V and 1 from J; bases not matched to a gene: 5. The CDR3 nucleotides are TGCGCCAGCAGCTTGCGGTTTAGCGGGTCCTACGAGCAGTACTTC. Its protein product is CASSLRFSGSYEQYF.